These 18 T cell receptor beta chains came from one sample sequenced in a study of T-cell memory formation after mild COVID-19. TCRdb called the 5' RACE reads again in MiXCR, with one record for every CDR3 protein. The data hold hundreds of thousands of distinct CDR3 sequences, with about 20% observed a single time. The source material was PBMCs or a T cell subset sorted from them (not recorded which). The receptors come from an adult woman who had mild COVID-19 (a few samples of this study predate the infection). Cell type and time point are not known.

This chain joins TRBV4-1 and TRBJ2-3, with TRBD1 matching over 8 bases. The CDR3 consists of 16 residues. The V gene end was trimmed by 0 bases and the J gene end by 3 bases; junction bases not matched to a gene: 5. Germline lookup yields CDR1 MGHRA and CDR2 YSYEKL. In nucleotides, the CDR3 is TGCGCCAGCAGCCAAGACCCAGGGGGCTATACAGATACGCAGTATTTT. Its protein product is CASSQDPGGYTDTQYF.

In this sample, this clonotype turned up many times. The V gene is TRBV24-1, the J gene TRBJ2-1; tentative D call: TRBD1 (5 bases). The germline CDR1 and CDR2 sequences are KGHDR and SFDVKD. This CDR3 spans 15 amino acids. V shed 2 bases and J shed 8 bases, with 15 bases lying between them. This CDR3 is CATSDSSGFVDEQFF. The CDR3 DNA reads TGTGCCACCAGTGATTCGTCAGGGTTTGTGGATGAGCAGTTCTTC.

This clonotype was counted a few times. The rearrangement joins TRBV20-1 to TRBJ2-7; 11 nucleotides line up with TRBD1. Germline lookup yields CDR1 DFQATT and CDR2 SNEGSKA (reference sequence). V lost 4 bases, J lost 0 bases, and 2 bases stayed unmatched. This CDR3 region has 14 residues. The CDR3 region has the DNA TGCAGTGCTAAGGACAGGGGGCTCTCCTACGAGCAGTACTTC. It specifies CSAKDRGLSYEQYF.

This chain links TRBV7-9 with TRBJ1-1; TRBD1 matches at 7 bases. CDR3 size: 12 residues. V lost 5 bases, J lost 8 bases, and 5 bases stayed unmatched. Germline V gene data show CDR1 as SEHNR and CDR2 as FQNEAQ (reference sequence). The chain's CDR3 is CASSPGQIEAFF. The CDR3 DNA follows: TGTGCCAGCAGCCCGGGACAGATAGAAGCTTTCTTT.

The chain links TRBV6-5 to TRBJ1-1, with D hard to call. V lost 5 bases, J lost 0 bases, and 16 bases lay in between. The CDR3 is 16 residues long. Germline CDR1 MNHEY, CDR2 SVGAGI. CDR3: CASSIDFRTVNTEAFF. The CDR3 DNA reads TGTGCCAGCAGTATTGACTTTAGGACGGTGAACACTGAAGCTTTCTTT.

The sample holds many counts of this clonotype. The CDR3 loop is CSVEDFQGRTYNEQFF. DNA of the CDR3: TGCAGCGTTGAAGATTTTCAGGGGAGGACCTACAATGAGCAGTTCTTC. This chain uses TRBV29-1 with TRBJ2-1; possibly TRBD1 or TRBD2 for D (6 bases each). Looked up from germline, CDR1 is SQVTM and CDR2 is ANQGSEA. The CDR3 totals 16 residues. With 0 bases removed from V and 2 bases from J, the gap between germline ends came to 14 bases.

This chain joins TRBV30 and TRBJ2-7, with D possibly matching TRBD1 (5 bases). V was shortened by 4 bases and J by 5 bases, with 15 bases between the two germline ends. The CDR3 runs to 13 residues. Germline assignment: CDR1 GTSNPN and CDR2 SVGIG (reference sequence). Here the CDR3 DNA reads TGTGCCTGGACAGTAGACAGCCCCAACGAGCAGTACTTC. Translated, it gives CAWTVDSPNEQYF.

This clonotype was recorded a few times. This sequence joins TRBV5-1 and TRBJ2-7; TRBD1 aligns across 9 bases. Germline V lookup: CDR1 SGHRS, CDR2 YFSETQ. The trim removed 7 bases at V and 5 bases at J, leaving 10 bases unmatched. The CDR3 runs 14 residues. CDR3 residues: CASVRGTGSHEQYF. The CDR3 DNA sequence: TGCGCCAGCGTCCGGGGGACAGGGTCCCACGAGCAGTACTTC.

This clonotype occurred a few times. This chain joins TRBV4-3 and TRBJ1-1; possibly TRBD1 for D (6 bases). The germline CDR1 and CDR2 sequences are LGHNA and YSLEER. V was clipped by 1 base and J by 5 bases, with 14 bases between them. This CDR3 contains 15 residues. The CDR3 DNA sequence: TGCGCCAGCAGCCAAGCTCCCGGGGGCCGAACTGAAGCTTTCTTT. This sequence encodes CASSQAPGGRTEAFF.

This clonotype was recorded a few times. V and J are TRBV7-3 and TRBJ1-1, with D possibly being TRBD1 (5 bases). CDR3 size: 12 residues. The germline gives CDR1 SGHTA, CDR2 FQGTGA. Between the trimmed V and J ends, which lost 5 bases and 7 bases, there was a span of 11 bases. DNA for the CDR3: TGTGCCAGCAGCGGGGACCGACTTGAAGCTTTCTTT. Translated: CASSGDRLEAFF.

The chain uses TRBV2 and TRBJ2-5, with D possibly being TRBD2 (5 bases). The germline V gene encodes CDR1 SNHLY and CDR2 FYNNEI. CDR3 length: 14 residues. Deletions cut 7 bases from V and 5 bases from J, with 17 bases between. The CDR3 protein is CASKSASSAETQYF. The CDR3 region has the DNA TGTGCCAGCAAGTCCGCTAGCTCCGCGGAGACCCAGTACTTC.

V and J are TRBV9 and TRBJ2-1, with a weak D call TRBD2 (5 bases). The CDR3 length is 15 residues. Germline V CDR1 and CDR2: SGDLS, YYNGEE. The V gene lost 0 bases and the J gene lost 4 bases, with 11 bases spanning the gap. CDR3 sequence (DNA): TGTGCCAGCAGCGTAGGAAACGGGGTTTACAATGAGCAGTTCTTC. Protein: CASSVGNGVYNEQFF.

This chain joins TRBV7-9 and TRBJ2-1; perhaps TRBD2 as D (6 bases). Germline CDR1 and CDR2: SEHNR and FQNEAQ (reference sequence). The CDR3 contains 14 residues. The V end lost 3 bases, the J end lost 7 bases, and 13 bases lay between the germline ends. CDR3 protein: CASSFGGIQNEQFF. As DNA, the CDR3 is TGTGCCAGCAGCTTTGGCGGGATACAGAATGAGCAGTTCTTC.

This rearrangement joins TRBV4-2 to TRBJ1-5, with no clear D. Germline CDR1 reads LGHNA; CDR2 reads YNFKEQ. This CDR3 is built from 14 residues. Trimming stripped 2 bases from V and 8 bases from J, with 13 bases between. Here the CDR3 reads CASSQIPKAEPQHF. The DNA for the CDR3 is TGTGCCAGCAGCCAAATTCCAAAGGCGGAGCCCCAGCATTTT.

The chain has TRBV7-9 and TRBJ1-5; D may be TRBD1 (5 bases). The CDR3 totals 17 residues. V dropped 5 bases and J dropped 0 bases, with 17 bases sitting between them. Germline CDR1 SEHNR, CDR2 FQNEAQ (reference sequence). In DNA form, the CDR3 reads TGTGCCAGCAGCCCCCTTGGGGGTCTGAATAGCAATCAGCCCCAGCATTTT. This gives the protein CASSPLGGLNSNQPQHF.

This clonotype has a handful of counts. This chain uses TRBV5-6 with TRBJ1-1, with a tentative D call TRBD1 (5 bases). The CDR3 has 13 amino acids. Germline V lookup: CDR1 SGHDT, CDR2 YYEEEE. Trimming took 0 bases from V and 10 from J, leaving 13 bases between them. The CDR3, as DNA: TGTGCCAGCAGCTTGGGAGGGGTACGTGGAGCTTTCTTT. The encoded protein is CASSLGGVRGAFF.

The chain links TRBV30 to TRBJ1-1, with D unclear. Germline CDR1 is GTSNPN and CDR2 is SVGIG (reference sequence). V dropped 1 base and J dropped 11 bases, with 14 bases sitting between them. This CDR3 spans 12 amino acids. This CDR3 is CAWSELTFGAFF. The CDR3 nucleotides are TGTGCCTGGAGTGAACTAACCTTTGGGGCTTTCTTT.

The V and J genes are TRBV25-1 and TRBJ2-7, with 7 bases that match TRBD2. This CDR3 is 12 amino acids long. In germline, CDR1 is MGHDK, CDR2 SYGVNS. Unmatched junction bases numbered 6, after V lost 4 bases and J lost 9 bases. The CDR3 sequence is CASSGSGLAQYF. The DNA of the CDR3 is TGTGCCAGCAGTGGTAGCGGGTTAGCGCAGTACTTC.